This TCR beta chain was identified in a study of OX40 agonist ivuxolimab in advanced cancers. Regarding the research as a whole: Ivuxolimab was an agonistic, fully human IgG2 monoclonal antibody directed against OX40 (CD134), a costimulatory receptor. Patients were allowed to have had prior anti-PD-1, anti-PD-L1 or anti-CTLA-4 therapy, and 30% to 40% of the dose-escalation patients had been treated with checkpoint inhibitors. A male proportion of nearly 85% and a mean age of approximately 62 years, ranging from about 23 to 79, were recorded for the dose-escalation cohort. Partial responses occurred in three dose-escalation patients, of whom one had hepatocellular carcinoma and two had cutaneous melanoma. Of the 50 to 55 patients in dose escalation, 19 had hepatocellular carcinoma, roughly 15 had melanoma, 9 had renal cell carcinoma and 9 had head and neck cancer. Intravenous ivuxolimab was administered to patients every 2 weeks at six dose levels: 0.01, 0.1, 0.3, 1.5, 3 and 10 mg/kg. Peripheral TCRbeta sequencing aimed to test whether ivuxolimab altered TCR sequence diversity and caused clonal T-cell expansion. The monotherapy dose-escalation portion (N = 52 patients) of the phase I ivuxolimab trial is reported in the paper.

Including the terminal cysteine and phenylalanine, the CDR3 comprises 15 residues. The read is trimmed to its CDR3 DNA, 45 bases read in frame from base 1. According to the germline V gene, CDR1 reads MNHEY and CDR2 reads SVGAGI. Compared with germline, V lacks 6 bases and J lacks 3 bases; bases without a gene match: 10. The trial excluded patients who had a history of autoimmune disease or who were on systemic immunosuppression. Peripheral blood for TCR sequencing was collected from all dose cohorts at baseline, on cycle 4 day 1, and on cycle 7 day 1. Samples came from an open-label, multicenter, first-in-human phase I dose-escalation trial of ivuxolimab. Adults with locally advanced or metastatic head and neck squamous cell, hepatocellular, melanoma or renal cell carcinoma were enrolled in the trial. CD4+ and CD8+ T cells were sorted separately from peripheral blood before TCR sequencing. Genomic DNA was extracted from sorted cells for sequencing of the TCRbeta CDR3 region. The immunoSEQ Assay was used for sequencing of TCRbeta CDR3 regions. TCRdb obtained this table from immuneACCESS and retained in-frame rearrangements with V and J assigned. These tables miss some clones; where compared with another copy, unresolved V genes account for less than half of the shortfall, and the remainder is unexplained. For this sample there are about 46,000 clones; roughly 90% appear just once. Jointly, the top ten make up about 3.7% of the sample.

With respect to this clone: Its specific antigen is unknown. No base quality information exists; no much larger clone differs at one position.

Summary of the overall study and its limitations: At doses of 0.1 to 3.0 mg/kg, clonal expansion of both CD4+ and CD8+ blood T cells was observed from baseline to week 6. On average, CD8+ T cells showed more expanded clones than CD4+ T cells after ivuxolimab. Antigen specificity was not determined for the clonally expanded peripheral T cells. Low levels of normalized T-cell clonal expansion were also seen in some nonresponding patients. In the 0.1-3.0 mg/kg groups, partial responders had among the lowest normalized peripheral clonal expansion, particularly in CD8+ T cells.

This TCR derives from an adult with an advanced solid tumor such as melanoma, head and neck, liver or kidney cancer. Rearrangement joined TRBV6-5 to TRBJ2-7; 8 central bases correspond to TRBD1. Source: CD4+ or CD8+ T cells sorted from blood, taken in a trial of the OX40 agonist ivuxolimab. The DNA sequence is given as TGTGCCAGCAGCTCTCCAGGGGACAGGAACTACGAGCAGTACTTC. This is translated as CASSSPGDRNYEQYF.